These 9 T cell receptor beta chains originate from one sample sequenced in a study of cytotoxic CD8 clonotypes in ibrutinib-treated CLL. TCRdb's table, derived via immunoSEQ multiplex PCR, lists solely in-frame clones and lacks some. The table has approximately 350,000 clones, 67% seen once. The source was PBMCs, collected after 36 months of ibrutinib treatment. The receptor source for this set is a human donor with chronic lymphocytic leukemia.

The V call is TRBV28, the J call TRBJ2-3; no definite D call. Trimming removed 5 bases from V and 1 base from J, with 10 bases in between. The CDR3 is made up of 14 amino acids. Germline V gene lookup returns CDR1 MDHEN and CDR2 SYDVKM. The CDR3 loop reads CASSPFPRTDTQYF. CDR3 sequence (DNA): TGTGCCAGCAGTCCCTTCCCCCGCACAGATACGCAGTATTTT.

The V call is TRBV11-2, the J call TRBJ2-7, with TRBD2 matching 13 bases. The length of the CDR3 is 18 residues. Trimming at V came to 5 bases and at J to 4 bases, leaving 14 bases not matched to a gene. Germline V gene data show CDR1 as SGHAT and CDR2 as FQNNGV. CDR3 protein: CASSPRSTSGGAAYEQYF. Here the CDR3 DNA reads TGTGCCAGCAGCCCCCGCTCCACTAGCGGGGGGGCCGCGTACGAGCAGTACTTC.

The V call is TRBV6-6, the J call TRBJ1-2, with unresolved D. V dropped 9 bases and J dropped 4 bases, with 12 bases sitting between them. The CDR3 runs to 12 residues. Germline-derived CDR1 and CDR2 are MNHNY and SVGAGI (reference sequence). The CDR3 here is CASQGEGYGYTF. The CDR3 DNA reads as TGTGCCAGTCAAGGCGAGGGCTATGGCTACACCTTC.

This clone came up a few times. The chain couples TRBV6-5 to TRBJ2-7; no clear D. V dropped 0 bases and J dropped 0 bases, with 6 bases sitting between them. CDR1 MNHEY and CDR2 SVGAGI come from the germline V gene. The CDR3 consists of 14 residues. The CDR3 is CASSYSPHSYEQYF. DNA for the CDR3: TGTGCCAGCAGTTACTCCCCTCACTCCTACGAGCAGTACTTC.

As DNA, the CDR3 is TGCAGTGCTAGACTTGGGGGTGGCTACACCTTC. Translated: CSARLGGGYTF. The chain has TRBV20-1 and TRBJ1-2; tentatively, D is TRBD1 (5 bases). The CDR3 extends over 11 amino acids. Trimming left V 2 bases short and J 7 bases short, with 8 bases between. Germline V lookup: CDR1 DFQATT, CDR2 SNEGSKA (reference sequence).

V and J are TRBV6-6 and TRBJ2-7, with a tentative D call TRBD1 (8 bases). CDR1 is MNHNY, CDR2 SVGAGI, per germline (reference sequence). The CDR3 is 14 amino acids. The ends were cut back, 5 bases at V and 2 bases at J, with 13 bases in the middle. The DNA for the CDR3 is TGTGCCAGCAGTGACACAGGGGGGGCCTACGAGCAGTACTTC. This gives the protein CASSDTGGAYEQYF.

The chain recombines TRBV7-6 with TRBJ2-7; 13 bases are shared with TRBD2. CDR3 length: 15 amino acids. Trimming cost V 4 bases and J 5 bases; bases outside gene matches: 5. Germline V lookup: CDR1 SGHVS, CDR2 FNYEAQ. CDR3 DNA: TGTGCCAGCAGCTCCGGACTAGCGGGAGCGGACGAGCAGTACTTC. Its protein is CASSSGLAGADEQYF.

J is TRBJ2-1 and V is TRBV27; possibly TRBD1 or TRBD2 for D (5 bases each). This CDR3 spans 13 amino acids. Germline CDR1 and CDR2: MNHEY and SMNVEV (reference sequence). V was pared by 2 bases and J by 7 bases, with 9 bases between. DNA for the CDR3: TGTGCCAGCAGTTTAGGGGGAGTAAATGAGCAGTTCTTC. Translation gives CASSLGGVNEQFF.

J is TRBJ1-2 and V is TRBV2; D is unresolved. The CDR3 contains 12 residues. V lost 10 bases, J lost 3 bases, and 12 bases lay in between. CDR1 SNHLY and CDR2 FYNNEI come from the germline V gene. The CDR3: CAKTVRDYGYTF. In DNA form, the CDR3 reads TGTGCCAAGACTGTTAGGGACTATGGCTACACCTTC.